This T cell receptor (beta chain) was recorded in a study of metastatic and nonmetastatic thyroid tumors. Study in general: It was across blood and tumor or nodule tissue from malignant and benign thyroid patients that repertoires were compared. Study results and caveats: It was reportedly found that TCR beta diversity was significantly higher in malignant thyroid tumors than in benign nodules, a difference seen in both blood and tumor samples.

In the authors' workflow: Across clinicopathological groups, CDR3 differences served as the basis for building a distant-metastasis classifier for papillary thyroid cancer. TCRdb ran MiXCR on the PCR reads. The V and J calls, along with clone size, are taken from TCRdb and not from the paper's own processing. The sample lists under 100,000 clones, over 8.5% seen once, with 8.8% in the top ten. Thyroid surgery was preceded by no treatment in any patient. Per germline, CDR1 KGHDR and CDR2 SFDVKD. The ends lost 6 bases at V and 3 bases at J; junction bases unmatched: 8. The CDR3 covers 16 residues. This clone was detected ten times or more. Its antigen is currently unknown.

The specimen was blood. The J gene is TRBJ2-2, the V gene TRBV24-1, with 8 nucleotides matching TRBD2. The origin of this receptor is a female donor with papillary thyroid cancer or a benign thyroid nodule (not recorded which). Some clones in this sample may be carry-over from other donors' samples. The CDR3 DNA sequence: TGTGCCACCAGTAGTATAGCGGGGCGTTACACCGGGGAGCTGTTTTTT. Residues: CATSSIAGRYTGELFF.